This entry lists 9 T cell receptor beta chains sequenced from one sample in a study of human T cells and chemical hapten exposure. TCRdb reanalysed the RACE reads using MiXCR and keeps one entry per CDR3 protein. The table records about 77,000 distinct CDR3 sequences, 8.6% of them present only once. The sample's time point: healthy volunteer bleed at 6 weeks. Total RNA was extracted from unfractionated whole blood. The sequencing input was whole blood. Receptor source: a female donor in good health. Some clones in this sample may be carry-over from other donors' samples.

This clonotype appeared a few times. The V and J genes are TRBV6-2 or TRBV6-3 and TRBJ2-6; D gene uncertain. V was shortened by 7 bases and J by 0 bases, with 22 bases between the two germline ends. CDR1 is MNHEY, CDR2 SVGEGT, per germline. This CDR3 is built from 19 residues. The CDR3 sequence: CASTPSRVHRSSGANVLTF. For the CDR3, the DNA is TGTGCCAGCACACCCTCGCGCGTCCACAGATCCTCTGGGGCCAACGTCCTGACTTTC.

Notes on this clonotype: The junction does not match germline at one end; this may be a read error. The rearrangement uses TRBV3-1 and TRBJ2-2; TRBD1 or TRBD2 may be the D gene (5 bases each). Germline CDR1 LGHDT, CDR2 YNNKEL (reference sequence). The CDR3 has 16 amino acids. CDR3 DNA sequence: TGTGCCAGCAGGCCGACCGGGCCCCGGGGCACCGGGGAGCGGTTTTTT. Protein product: CASRPTGPRGTGERFF. Using reference TRBV3-1 and TRBJ2-2 for the parts outside the CDR3, the full variable domain is DTAVSQTPKYLVTQMGNDKSIKCEQNLGHDTMYWYKQDSKKFLKIMFSYNNKELIINETVPNRFSPKSPDKAHLNLHINSLELGDSAVYFCASRPTGPRGTGERFFGEGSRLTVL.

This clonotype has at least ten counts. For the CDR3, the DNA is TGTGCCAGCAGTCGAAATAGCGGGGGTGAGCAGTACTTC. Translated: CASSRNSGGEQYF. This rearrangement joins TRBV12-3 or TRBV12-4 to TRBJ2-7; 9 bases match TRBD2. CDR3 length equals 13 residues. The J segment lost 7 bases and the V segment lost 5 bases, leaving 6 bases of the junction unmatched.

This clonotype was seen many times. This chain uses TRBV7-8 with TRBJ1-4, with 7 nucleotides matching TRBD1. The V gene's germline CDR1 is SGHVS and CDR2 FQNEAQ. J was trimmed by 8 bases and V by 1 base; bases with no gene match: 4. CDR3 length: 14 residues. In DNA, the CDR3 is TGTGCCAGCAGCTTAGTCATAGGGGGCGAAAAACTGTTTTTT. Translation gives CASSLVIGGEKLFF.

This clonotype has more than one count but fewer than ten. J is TRBJ1-1 and V is TRBV12-3 or TRBV12-4; D not certain. The germline V and J ends were trimmed by 1 base and 4 bases, with 10 bases remaining between them. The CDR3 has 14 amino acids. CDR3 sequence reads: CASSLGGWGTEAFF. CDR3 nucleotide sequence: TGTGCCAGCAGTTTAGGAGGGTGGGGCACTGAAGCTTTCTTT.

There are a few counts of this clonotype. The chain joins TRBV6-5 to TRBJ2-2; D could derive from TRBD1 or TRBD2 (5 bases each). Deletions cut 0 bases from V and 4 bases from J, with 12 bases between. CDR3 length equals 16 residues. Looked up from germline, CDR1 is MNHEY and CDR2 is SVGAGI. The CDR3 bases are TGTGCCAGCAGTTACTCGGTAGGGGAGATCACCGGGGAGCTGTTTTTT. As protein: CASSYSVGEITGELFF.

This clonotype was counted many times. V is TRBV29-1 and J is TRBJ1-1, with 8 nucleotides matching TRBD1. CDR1 is SQVTM, CDR2 ANQGSEA, per germline. This CDR3 spans 13 amino acids. Trimming at V came to 6 bases and at J to 3 bases, leaving 6 bases not matched to a gene. CDR3 loop: CSVAPDRDTEAFF. The CDR3, as DNA: TGCAGCGTGGCGCCGGACAGGGACACTGAAGCTTTCTTT.

This chain's CDR3 is CASSLVISAPLRETQYF. The CDR3 nucleotides are TGTGCCAGCAGCTTAGTAATATCAGCCCCGCTACGGGAGACCCAGTACTTC. The chain is built from TRBV7-2 and TRBJ2-5; D remains ambiguous. The CDR3 has 17 residues. CDR1 is SGHTA, CDR2 FQGNSA, per germline. V shed 1 base and J shed 5 bases, with 20 bases lying between them.

In this sample, this clonotype turned up many times. The chain has TRBV7-6 and TRBJ1-5; D ambiguous. Germline values: CDR1 SGHVS, CDR2 FNYEAQ. V was shortened by 5 bases and J by 3 bases, with 11 bases between the two germline ends. There are 14 residues in the CDR3. Written as DNA, the CDR3 is TGTGCCAGCAGCGTAACCAGTGCCAATCAGCCCCAGCATTTT. This gives the protein CASSVTSANQPQHF.